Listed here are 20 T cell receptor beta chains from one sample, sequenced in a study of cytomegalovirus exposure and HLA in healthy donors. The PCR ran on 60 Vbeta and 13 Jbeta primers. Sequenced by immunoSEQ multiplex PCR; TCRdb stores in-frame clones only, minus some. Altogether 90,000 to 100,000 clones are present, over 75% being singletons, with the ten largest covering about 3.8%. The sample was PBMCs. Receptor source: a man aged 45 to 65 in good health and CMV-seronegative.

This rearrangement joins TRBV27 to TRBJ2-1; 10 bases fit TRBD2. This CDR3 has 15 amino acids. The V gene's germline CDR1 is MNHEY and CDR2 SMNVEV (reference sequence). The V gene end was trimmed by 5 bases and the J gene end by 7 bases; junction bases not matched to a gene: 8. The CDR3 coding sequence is TGTGCCAGCAGTCCAGCGGGAGGGCCGAGTAATGAGCAGTTCTTC. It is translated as CASSPAGGPSNEQFF.

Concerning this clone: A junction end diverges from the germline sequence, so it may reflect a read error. The CDR3 region has the DNA TGTGCCAGCACCTTAGAGTCGTCACTAGCCTACAATGAGCAGTTCTTC. Its protein product is CASTLESSLAYNEQFF. The chain carries TRBV7-2 and TRBJ2-1, with D tentatively TRBD2 (5 bases). The CDR3 extends over 16 amino acids. The V gene's germline CDR1 is SGHTA and CDR2 FQGNSA. The complete variable domain, with remaining parts taken from reference TRBV7-2 and TRBJ2-1, reads GAGVSQSPSNKVTEKGKDVELRCDPISGHTALYWYRQSLGQGLEFLIYFQGNSAPDKSGLPSDRFSAERTGGSVSTLTIQRTQQEDSAVYLCASTLESSLAYNEQFFGPGTRLTVL.

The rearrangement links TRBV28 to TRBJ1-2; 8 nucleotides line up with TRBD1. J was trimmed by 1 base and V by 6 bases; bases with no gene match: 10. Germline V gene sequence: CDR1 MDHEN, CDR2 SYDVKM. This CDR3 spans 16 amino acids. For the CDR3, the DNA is TGTGCCAGCAGGCTCCGACAGGGGAGCGGTAACTATGGCTACACCTTC. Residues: CASRLRQGSGNYGYTF.

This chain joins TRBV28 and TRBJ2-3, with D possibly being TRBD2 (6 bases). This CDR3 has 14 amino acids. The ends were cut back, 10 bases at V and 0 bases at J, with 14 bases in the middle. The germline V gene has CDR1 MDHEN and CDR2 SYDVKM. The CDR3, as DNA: TGTGCCACCTCTAGCGATTCTAGCACAGATACGCAGTATTTT. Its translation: CATSSDSSTDTQYF.

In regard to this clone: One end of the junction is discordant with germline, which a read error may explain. CDR3 sequence: CASSRAGVAETQYF. CDR3 DNA sequence: TGTGCTAGCAGTCGAGCGGGAGTTGCTGAGACCCAGTACTTC. V gene TRBV7-7 combines with J gene TRBJ2-5; 8 bases match TRBD2. Germline loops: CDR1 SSHAT, CDR2 FNYEAQ (reference sequence). The CDR3 contains 14 residues.

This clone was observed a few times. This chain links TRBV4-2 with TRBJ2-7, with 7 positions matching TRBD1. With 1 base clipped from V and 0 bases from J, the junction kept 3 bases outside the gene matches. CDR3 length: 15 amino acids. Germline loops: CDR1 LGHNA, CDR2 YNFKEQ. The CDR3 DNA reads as TGTGCCAGCAGCCAAGGGACAGGCGTCTCCTACGAGCAGTACTTC. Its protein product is CASSQGTGVSYEQYF.

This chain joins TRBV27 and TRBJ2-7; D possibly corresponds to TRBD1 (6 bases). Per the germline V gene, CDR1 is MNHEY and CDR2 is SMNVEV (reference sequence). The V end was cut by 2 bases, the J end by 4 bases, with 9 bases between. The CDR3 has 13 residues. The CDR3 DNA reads TGTGCCAGCAGTTTACAGACAGGATACGAGCAGTACTTC. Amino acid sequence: CASSLQTGYEQYF.

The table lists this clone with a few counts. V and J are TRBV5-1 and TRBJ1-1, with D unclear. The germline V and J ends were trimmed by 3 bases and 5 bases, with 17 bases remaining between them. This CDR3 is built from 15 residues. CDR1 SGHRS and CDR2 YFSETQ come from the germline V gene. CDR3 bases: TGCGCCAGCAGCTCGATACAGTTGCTTAAAACTGAAGCTTTCTTT. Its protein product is CASSSIQLLKTEAFF.

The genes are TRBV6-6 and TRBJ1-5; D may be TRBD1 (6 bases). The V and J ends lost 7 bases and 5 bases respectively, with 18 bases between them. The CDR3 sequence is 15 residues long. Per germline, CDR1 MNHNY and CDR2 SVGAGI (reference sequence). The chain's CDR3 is CASINGPGQHQPQHF. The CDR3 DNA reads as TGTGCCAGCATTAATGGACCGGGACAACATCAGCCCCAGCATTTT.

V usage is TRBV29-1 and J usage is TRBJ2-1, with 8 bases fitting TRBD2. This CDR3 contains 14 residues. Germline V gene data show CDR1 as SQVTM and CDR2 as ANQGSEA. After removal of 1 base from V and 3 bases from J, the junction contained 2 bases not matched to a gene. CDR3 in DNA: TGCAGCGTTGAAGGGGGACTAGACTACAATGAGCAGTTCTTC. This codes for CSVEGGLDYNEQFF.

The CDR3 spells CASSPPGGGFYEQYF. The CDR3 DNA follows: TGTGCCAGCAGTCCCCCGGGAGGGGGCTTCTACGAGCAGTACTTC. V usage is TRBV28 and J usage is TRBJ2-7; tentatively, D is TRBD2 (8 bases). Germline V gives CDR1 MDHEN, CDR2 SYDVKM. V shed 5 bases and J shed 3 bases, with 17 bases lying between them. The CDR3 totals 15 residues.

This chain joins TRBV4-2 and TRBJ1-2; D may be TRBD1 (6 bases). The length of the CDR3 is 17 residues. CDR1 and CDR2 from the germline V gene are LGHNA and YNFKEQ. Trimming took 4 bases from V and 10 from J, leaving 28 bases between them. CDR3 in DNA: TGTGCCAGCAGCCGCATATCGCCGGGGACCACAGGGCAAATCTACACCTTC. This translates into CASSRISPGTTGQIYTF.

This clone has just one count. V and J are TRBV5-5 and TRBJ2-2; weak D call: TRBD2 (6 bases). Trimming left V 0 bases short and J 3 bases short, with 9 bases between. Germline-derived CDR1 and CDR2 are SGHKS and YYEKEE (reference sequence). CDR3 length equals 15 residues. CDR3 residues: CASSLEGGYTGELFF. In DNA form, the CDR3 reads TGTGCCAGCAGCTTGGAGGGAGGATACACCGGGGAGCTGTTTTTT.

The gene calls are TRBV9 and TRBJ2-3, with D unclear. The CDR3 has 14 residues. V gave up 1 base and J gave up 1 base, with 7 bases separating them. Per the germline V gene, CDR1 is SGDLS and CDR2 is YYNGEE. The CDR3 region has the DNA TGTGCCAGCAGCGTAATGCCGGGCACAGATACGCAGTATTTT. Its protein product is CASSVMPGTDTQYF. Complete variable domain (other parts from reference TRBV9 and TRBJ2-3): DSGVTQTPKHLITATGQRVTLRCSPRSGDLSVYWYQQSLDQGLQFLIQYYNGEERAKGNILERFSAQQFPDLHSELNLSSLELGDSALYFCASSVMPGTDTQYFGPGTRLTVL.

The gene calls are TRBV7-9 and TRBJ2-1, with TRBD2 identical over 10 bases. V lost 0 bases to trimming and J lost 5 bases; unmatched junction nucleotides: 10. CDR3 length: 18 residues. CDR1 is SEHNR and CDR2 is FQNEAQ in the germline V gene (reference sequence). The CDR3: CASSLAYGGGLAHNEQFF. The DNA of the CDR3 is TGTGCCAGCAGCTTAGCATATGGGGGGGGACTAGCGCACAATGAGCAGTTCTTC.

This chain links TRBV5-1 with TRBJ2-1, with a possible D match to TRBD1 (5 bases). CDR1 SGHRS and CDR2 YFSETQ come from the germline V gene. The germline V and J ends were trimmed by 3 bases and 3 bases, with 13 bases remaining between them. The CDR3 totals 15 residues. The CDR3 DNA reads TGCGCCAGCAGCTCCGACAGTGCCGGCTACAATGAGCAGTTCTTC. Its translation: CASSSDSAGYNEQFF.

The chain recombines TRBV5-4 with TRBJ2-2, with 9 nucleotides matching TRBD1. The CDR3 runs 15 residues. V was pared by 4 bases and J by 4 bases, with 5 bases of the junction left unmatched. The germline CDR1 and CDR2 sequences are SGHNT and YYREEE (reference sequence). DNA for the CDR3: TGTGCCAGCAGCACCGGGACAGGGTTCACCGGGGAGCTGTTTTTT. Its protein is CASSTGTGFTGELFF. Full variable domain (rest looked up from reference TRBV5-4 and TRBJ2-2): ETGVTQSPTHLIKTRGQQVTLRCSSQSGHNTVSWYQQALGQGPQFIFQYYREEENGRGNFPPRFSGLQFPNYSSELNVNALELDDSALYLCASSTGTGFTGELFFGEGSRLTVL.

In DNA form, the CDR3 reads TGTGCCAGCAGCTTAGGACCGGTAGGGGGTTTCTTT. The encoded protein is CASSLGPVGGFF. The chain recombines TRBV7-9 with TRBJ1-1; the D gene is possibly TRBD1 (6 bases). The CDR3 runs to 12 residues. Germline V gene sequence: CDR1 SEHNR, CDR2 FQNEAQ (reference sequence). The V end lost 1 base, the J end lost 13 bases, and 13 bases lay between the germline ends.

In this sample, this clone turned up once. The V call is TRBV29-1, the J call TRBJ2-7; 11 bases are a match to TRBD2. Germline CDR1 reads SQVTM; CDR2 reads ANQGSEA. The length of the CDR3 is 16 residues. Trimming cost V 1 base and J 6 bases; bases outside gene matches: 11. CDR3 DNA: TGCAGCGTTGAAGGGGTAGCGGGAGGGCGCCTCTCCGAGCAGTACTTC. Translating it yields CSVEGVAGGRLSEQYF.

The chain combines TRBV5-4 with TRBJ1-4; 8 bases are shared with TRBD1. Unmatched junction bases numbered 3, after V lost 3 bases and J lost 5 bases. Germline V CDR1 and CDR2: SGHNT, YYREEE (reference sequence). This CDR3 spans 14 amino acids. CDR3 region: CASSSQGVNEKLFF. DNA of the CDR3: TGTGCCAGCAGCTCACAGGGGGTGAATGAAAAACTGTTTTTT.